This T cell receptor (beta chain) emerged from a study of cytomegalovirus exposure and HLA in healthy donors. V was cut by 3 bases and J by 4 bases, with 15 bases left in between. The germline V gene has CDR1 KGHSH and CDR2 LQKENI. This CDR3 spans 15 amino acids. The PCR contained 60 Vbeta and 13 Jbeta primers. Repertoires were generated with immunoSEQ multiplex PCR, while TCRdb's copy carries only in-frame clones and drops some. The sample comprises roughly 100,000 clones, about three quarters of which are singletons, and around 6.4% rests with the top ten. The chain is built from TRBV18 and TRBJ1-2, with D maybe TRBD1 (5 bases). This TCR was recovered from a woman aged 50 to 60 in good health and CMV-seropositive. Source material: PBMCs. The CDR3 region has the DNA TGTGCCAGCTCACCCCCCTCGGGGGTTGGCTATGGCTACACCTTC. It codes for CASSPPSGVGYGYTF. Drawing the rest from reference TRBV18 and TRBJ1-2, the complete variable domain is NAGVMQNPRHLVRRRGQEARLRCSPMKGHSHVYWYRQLPEEGLKFMVYLQKENIIDESGMPKERFSAEFPKEGPSILRIQQVVRGDSAAYFCASSPPSGVGYGYTFGSGTRLTVV.